A single sample gave rise to the 9 T cell receptor beta chains below, sequenced in a study of shared clonotypes between healthy human individuals. Some clones are missing from TCRdb's copy, which holds only in-frame ones; the method was immunoSEQ multiplex PCR. The data contain about 590,000 clones, around 95% of them seen just once; the ten biggest clones take up less than 0.13%. Naive CD8 cells lacked CD45RO, underwent positive selection for CCR7 and left out terminally differentiated effector memory CD45RA+ cells. The source material was naive CD8+ T cells sorted from blood. The receptors were sampled from a woman in her thirties in good health.

The chain uses TRBV9 and TRBJ1-3; D gene unclear. The CDR3 loop spans 14 amino acids. CDR1 SGDLS and CDR2 YYNGEE come from the germline V gene. V was cut by 5 bases and J by 0 bases, with 9 bases left in between. The CDR3 nucleotides are TGTGCCAGCAGGGGCAGCTCCTCTGGAAACACCATATATTTT. Its protein product is CASRGSSSGNTIYF.

The chain employs TRBV29-1 and TRBJ2-1, with a tentative D call TRBD1 (6 bases). The V end was cut by 7 bases, the J end by 8 bases, with 12 bases between. CDR1 and CDR2 (germline): SQVTM, ANQGSEA. This CDR3 is 11 amino acids long. The CDR3 is CSATGIDEQFF. Written as DNA, the CDR3 is TGCAGCGCCACAGGGATCGATGAGCAGTTCTTC.

This chain joins TRBV28 and TRBJ2-7; TRBD2 matches at 7 bases. This CDR3 has 14 amino acids. From germline, CDR1 is MDHEN and CDR2 SYDVKM. The V gene end was trimmed by 5 bases and the J gene end by 3 bases; junction bases not matched to a gene: 7. The CDR3 sequence is CASSVQGRDYEQYF. The CDR3 region has the DNA TGTGCCAGCAGTGTGCAAGGGAGGGACTACGAGCAGTACTTC.

This chain connects TRBV28 to TRBJ2-7, with 8 nucleotides matching TRBD1. CDR3 length: 14 residues. With V trimmed by 5 bases and J by 3 bases, 6 bases remained unmatched. Per the germline V gene, CDR1 is MDHEN and CDR2 is SYDVKM. This CDR3 is CASSIPGQDYEQYF. CDR3 coding DNA: TGTGCCAGCAGTATACCGGGACAGGACTACGAGCAGTACTTC.

This sequence joins TRBV28 and TRBJ1-2, with D maybe TRBD1 (6 bases). Deletions cut 7 bases from V and 2 bases from J, with 17 bases between. CDR3 length: 15 amino acids. Germline V gene lookup returns CDR1 MDHEN and CDR2 SYDVKM. In nucleotides, the CDR3 is TGTGCCAGCACCCCCCAGGGGAAGCAGAACTATGGCTACACCTTC. This translates into CASTPQGKQNYGYTF.

The chain links TRBV29-1 to TRBJ2-7; the match to TRBD2 covers 7 bases. CDR1 and CDR2 (germline): SQVTM, ANQGSEA. V dropped 2 bases and J dropped 4; count of bases not matched to a gene: 5. This CDR3 is built from 13 residues. The CDR3 DNA is TGCAGCGTTGAATCTAGCGGAGAATACGAGCAGTACTTC. This translates into CSVESSGEYEQYF.

This chain's CDR3 is CASSFSDRVMYTEAFF. Written as DNA, the CDR3 is TGTGCCAGCAGTTTTAGTGATAGGGTTATGTACACTGAAGCTTTCTTT. This rearrangement joins TRBV28 to TRBJ1-1; the D is unclear. Germline assignment: CDR1 MDHEN and CDR2 SYDVKM. Trimming removed 3 bases from V and 3 bases from J, with 17 bases in between. CDR3 length: 16 amino acids.

The chain recombines TRBV28 with TRBJ2-7; D not certain. Deletions cut 3 bases from V and 2 bases from J, with 26 bases between. CDR1 and CDR2 from the germline V gene are MDHEN and SYDVKM. CDR3 length: 19 residues. For the CDR3, the DNA is TGTGCCAGCAGTTTCTCTATCCCATCCGACCCTACGAGCGCCTACGAGCAGTACTTC. Amino acids: CASSFSIPSDPTSAYEQYF.

This clone came up once. The chain couples TRBV5-4 to TRBJ2-7, with 8 bases fitting TRBD1. The CDR3 sequence is 13 residues long. V dropped 2 bases and J dropped 3; count of bases not matched to a gene: 1. The V gene's germline CDR1 is SGHNT and CDR2 YYREEE (reference sequence). The CDR3 loop is CASSFGTGYEQYF. The CDR3 DNA reads as TGTGCCAGCAGCTTCGGGACAGGCTACGAGCAGTACTTC.